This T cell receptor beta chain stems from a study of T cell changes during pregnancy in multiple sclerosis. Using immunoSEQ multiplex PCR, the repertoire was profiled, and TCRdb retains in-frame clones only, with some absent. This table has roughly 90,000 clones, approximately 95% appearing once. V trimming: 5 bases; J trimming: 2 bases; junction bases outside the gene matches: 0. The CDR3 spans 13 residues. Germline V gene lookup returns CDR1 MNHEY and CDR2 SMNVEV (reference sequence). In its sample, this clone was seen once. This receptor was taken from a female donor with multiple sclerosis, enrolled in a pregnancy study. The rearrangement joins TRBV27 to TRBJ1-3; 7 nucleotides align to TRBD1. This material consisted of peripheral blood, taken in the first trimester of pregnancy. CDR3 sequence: CASSGTAGNTIYF. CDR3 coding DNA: TGTGCCAGCAGTGGGACAGCTGGAAACACCATATATTTT.